Listed here are 3 T cell receptor beta chains from one sample, sequenced in a study of Ad26.COV2.S vaccination and SARS-CoV-2 variants. The treatment is: roughly 19 received Ad26.COV2.S at low or high dose, single or two shots; about 5 received placebo; per-sample allocation not given. The study sampled participants on day 63 after the first vaccine or placebo injection. The method was immunoSEQ multiplex PCR; TCRdb's version includes in-frame clones alone and lacks a portion of them. In the table there are 450,000 to 550,000 clones, nearly 90% of which are singletons. This specimen was peripheral blood, taken in a trial of Ad26.COV2.S vaccine versus placebo. Source of these receptors: a person between 18 and 59 years old who received the Ad26.COV2.S COVID-19 vaccine or a placebo.

The CDR3: CASSQPPGSYNEQFF. The CDR3, as DNA: TGCGCCAGCAGCCAACCACCTGGCTCCTACAATGAGCAGTTCTTC. V and J are TRBV4-1 and TRBJ2-1; no reliable D call. Germline V lookup: CDR1 MGHRA, CDR2 YSYEKL. CDR3 length equals 15 residues. Trimming shortened V by 2 bases and J by 0 bases, and 8 bases separated the two germline ends.

The rearrangement links TRBV5-6 to TRBJ1-6; the D is unclear. The germline CDR1 and CDR2 sequences are SGHDT and YYEEEE. Trimming shortened V by 0 bases and J by 4 bases, and 11 bases separated the two germline ends. There are 16 residues in the CDR3. CDR3 residues: CASSLAGFPYNSPLHF. The CDR3 nucleotides read TGTGCCAGCAGCTTGGCTGGGTTTCCGTATAATTCACCCCTCCACTTT.

The CDR3 is CAYRTAREAFF. CDR3 nucleotide sequence: TGTGCCTATAGAACCGCTCGAGAAGCTTTCTTT. J is TRBJ1-1 and V is TRBV30; the D is unclear. Looked up from germline, CDR1 is GTSNPN and CDR2 is SVGIG (reference sequence). The ends were cut back, 7 bases at V and 8 bases at J, with 14 bases in the middle. CDR3 length: 11 amino acids.